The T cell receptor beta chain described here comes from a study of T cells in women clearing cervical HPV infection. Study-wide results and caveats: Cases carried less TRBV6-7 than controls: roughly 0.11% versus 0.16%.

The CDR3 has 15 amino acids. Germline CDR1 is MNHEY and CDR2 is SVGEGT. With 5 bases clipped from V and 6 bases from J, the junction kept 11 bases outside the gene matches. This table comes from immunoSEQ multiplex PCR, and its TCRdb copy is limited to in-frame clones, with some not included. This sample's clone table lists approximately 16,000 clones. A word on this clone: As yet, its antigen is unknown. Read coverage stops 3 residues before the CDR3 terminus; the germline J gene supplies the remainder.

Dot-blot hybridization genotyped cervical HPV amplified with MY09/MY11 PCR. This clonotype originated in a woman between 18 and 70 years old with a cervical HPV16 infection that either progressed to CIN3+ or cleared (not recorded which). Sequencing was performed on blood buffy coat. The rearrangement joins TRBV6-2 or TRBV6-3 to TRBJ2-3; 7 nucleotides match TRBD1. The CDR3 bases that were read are TGTGCCAGCAGTCCGACAGGGTTCGAGGTGGATACG. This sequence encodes CASSPTGFEVDT. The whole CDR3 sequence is CASSPTGFEVDTQYF.